This TCR beta chain was captured by sequencing in a study of cytomegalovirus exposure and HLA in healthy donors. This CDR3 is 15 amino acids long. The junction had 5 bases not matched to a gene; V was cut back by 1 base and J by 3 bases. CDR1 is LNHDA, CDR2 SQIVND, per germline (reference sequence). Primers: 60 Vbeta forward and 13 Jbeta reverse. Method: immunoSEQ multiplex PCR; TCRdb's copy keeps in-frame clones and lacks some. This repertoire shows around 150,000 clones, around 88% found once; its top ten account for approximately 0.85%. The sequenced material came from PBMCs. This receptor was taken from a woman in her thirties in good health and CMV-seronegative. The gene calls are TRBV19 and TRBJ1-2; 7 bases are a match to TRBD1. CDR3 bases: TGTGCCAGTAGTATAGGACAGGGATGGGACTATGGCTACACCTTC. It yields the protein CASSIGQGWDYGYTF.